Presented here are 18 T cell receptor beta chains from one specimen sequenced in a study of blood T cell repertoires in COVID-19. Some clones are missing from TCRdb's copy, which holds only in-frame ones; the method was immunoSEQ multiplex PCR. The sample comprises approximately 220,000 clones, about 85% of which are singletons, and around 19% rests with the top ten. The sample consisted of PBMCs or T cells enriched from blood (not recorded which). The receptor set was obtained from a middle-aged man who had recovered from COVID-19.

This rearrangement joins TRBV4-3 to TRBJ2-7; a possible D gene is TRBD1 (6 bases). Germline loops: CDR1 LGHNA, CDR2 YSLEER. Trimming shortened V by 4 bases and J by 0 bases, and 13 bases separated the two germline ends. This CDR3 region has 15 residues. CDR3 amino acids: CASSLGRDTSYEQYF. CDR3 in DNA: TGCGCCAGCAGCCTTGGACGGGACACCTCCTACGAGCAGTACTTC.

The chain couples TRBV6-1 to TRBJ1-2; no firm D call. The germline V gene has CDR1 MNHNS and CDR2 SASEGT. Deletions cut 2 bases from V and 2 bases from J, with 9 bases between. The CDR3 is 14 amino acids. CDR3 in amino acids: CASSERSQNYGYTF. Written as DNA, the CDR3 is TGTGCCAGCAGTGAACGATCACAGAACTATGGCTACACCTTC.

The genes are TRBV9 and TRBJ2-1; 8 bases align to TRBD1. In germline, CDR1 is SGDLS, CDR2 YYNGEE. This CDR3 contains 14 residues. J gave up 3 bases and V 5 bases, and 4 bases lay outside the gene matches. In DNA, the CDR3 is TGTGCCAGCAGTGCAGGACAGGGCTACAATGAGCAGTTCTTC. It is translated as CASSAGQGYNEQFF.

Details on this clone: The same CDR3 can be traced to other DNA sequences in this sample. The V gene is TRBV18, the J gene TRBJ1-5; TRBD1 agrees at 7 bases. Trimming cost V 6 bases and J 4 bases; bases outside gene matches: 3. Per germline, CDR1 KGHSH and CDR2 LQKENI. The CDR3 extends over 13 amino acids. The CDR3 bases are TGTGCCAGCTCCCCGGGACAGAATCAGCCCCAGCATTTT. Encoded protein: CASSPGQNQPQHF.

This chain connects TRBV13 to TRBJ2-2, with a weak D call TRBD2 (6 bases). The CDR3 totals 18 residues. V shed 4 bases and J shed 5 bases, with 23 bases lying between them. The germline V gene encodes CDR1 PRHDT and CDR2 FYEKMQ (reference sequence). CDR3 bases: TGTGCCAGCAGCTCCCTAAAGATCGACGGGGGTCGGACCGGGGAGCTGTTTTTT. Protein product: CASSSLKIDGGRTGELFF. Filled out from reference TRBV13 and TRBJ2-2, the complete variable domain reads AAGVIQSPRHLIKEKRETATLKCYPIPRHDTVYWYQQGPGQDPQFLISFYEKMQSDKGSIPDRFSAQQFSDYHSELNMSSLELGDSALYFCASSSLKIDGGRTGELFFGEGSRLTVL.

The chain joins TRBV10-2 to TRBJ1-2; D possibly corresponds to TRBD1 (5 bases). With 2 bases removed from V and 5 bases from J, the gap between germline ends came to 12 bases. This CDR3 comprises 14 residues. From germline, CDR1 is WSHSY and CDR2 SAAADI. The DNA for the CDR3 is TGCGCCAGCAGTGAGGGAGGGACGGGGTATGGCTACACCTTC. This gives the protein CASSEGGTGYGYTF.

This clone was seen once. The chain joins TRBV18 to TRBJ2-7; a possible D gene is TRBD1 (5 bases). Germline CDR1 KGHSH, CDR2 LQKENI. This CDR3 contains 14 residues. Between the trimmed V and J ends, which lost 6 bases and 1 base, there was a span of 13 bases. The CDR3: CASSPDTRSYEQYF. DNA of the CDR3: TGTGCCAGCTCGCCGGACACACGATCCTACGAGCAGTACTTC. The full variable domain, with the rest looked up from reference TRBV18 and TRBJ2-7, is NAGVMQNPRHLVRRRGQEARLRCSPMKGHSHVYWYRQLPEEGLKFMVYLQKENIIDESGMPKERFSAEFPKEGPSILRIQQVVRGDSAAYFCASSPDTRSYEQYFGPGTRLTVT.

This chain joins TRBV6-5 and TRBJ2-2; D is possibly TRBD2 (6 bases). Germline-derived CDR1 and CDR2 are MNHEY and SVGAGI. This CDR3 is built from 13 residues. Trimming took off 6 bases at V and 6 bases at J, with 11 bases between the two ends. CDR3 sequence (DNA): TGTGCCAGCAGAGAGGGACTTGCCGGGGAGCTGTTTTTT. Amino acids: CASREGLAGELFF.

The chain joins TRBV7-9 to TRBJ2-1, with D tentatively TRBD1 (5 bases). The germline V gene encodes CDR1 SEHNR and CDR2 FQNEAQ (reference sequence). Trimming stripped 3 bases from V and 8 bases from J, with 11 bases between. This CDR3 region has 13 residues. CDR3 protein: CASSLGLAHEQFF. The CDR3 DNA reads TGTGCCAGCAGCTTGGGGCTGGCGCATGAGCAGTTCTTC. Full variable domain (remainder filled in from reference TRBV7-9 and TRBJ2-1): DTGVSQNPRHKITKRGQNVTFRCDPISEHNRLYWYRQTLGQGPEFLTYFQNEAQLEKSRLLSDRFSAERPKGSFSTLEIQRTEQGDSAMYLCASSLGLAHEQFFGPGTRLTVL.

The CDR3 nucleotides are TGCGCCAGCAGCCAGGGTCGGACTAGCGGGAGGGTCACAGATACGCAGTATTTT. This gives the protein CASSQGRTSGRVTDTQYF. V and J are TRBV4-1 and TRBJ2-3; 15 nucleotides line up with TRBD2. This CDR3 comprises 18 residues. After removal of 3 bases from V and 2 bases from J, the junction contained 6 bases not matched to a gene. The germline V gene has CDR1 MGHRA and CDR2 YSYEKL.

This clone was observed a single time. This chain uses TRBV7-8 with TRBJ1-5; D remains ambiguous. Germline CDR1 and CDR2: SGHVS and FQNEAQ. This CDR3 has 14 residues. The V end lost 2 bases, the J end lost 5 bases, and 10 bases lay between the germline ends. The CDR3 protein is CASSLSGSHQPQHF. Written as DNA, the CDR3 is TGTGCCAGCAGCTTATCGGGGTCCCATCAGCCCCAGCATTTT. The full variable domain, completed using reference TRBV7-8 and TRBJ1-5, is GAGVSQSPRYKVAKRGQDVALRCDPISGHVSLFWYQQALGQGPEFLTYFQNEAQLDKSGLPSDRFFAERPEGSVSTLKIQRTQQEDSAVYLCASSLSGSHQPQHFGDGTRLSIL.

The V and J genes are TRBV2 and TRBJ1-5; perhaps TRBD1 as D (5 bases). CDR3 size: 15 residues. V was clipped by 5 bases and J by 0 bases, with 11 bases between them. Germline-derived CDR1 and CDR2 are SNHLY and FYNNEI. Here the CDR3 DNA reads TGTGCCAGCAGTACGGACAACTATAGCAATCAGCCCCAGCATTTT. It specifies CASSTDNYSNQPQHF.

Turning to this clone: Other DNA sequences within the sample encode an identical CDR3. In DNA, the CDR3 is TGTGCCAGCAGCGTAGTGGCGGGACCGAACACCGGGGAGCTGTTTTTT. Translated, it gives CASSVVAGPNTGELFF. J is TRBJ2-2 and V is TRBV9; possible D gene TRBD2, 6 bases. Trimming removed 0 bases at V and 0 bases at J, with 9 bases between. CDR3 length: 16 residues. Germline CDR1 is SGDLS and CDR2 is YYNGEE.

The chain joins TRBV14 to TRBJ2-7; D is ambiguous. The germline V and J ends were trimmed by 0 bases and 1 base, with 16 bases remaining between them. CDR1 is SGHDN, CDR2 FVKESK, per germline. CDR3 length: 17 amino acids. The CDR3 loop reads CASSQETPPSASYEQYF. In DNA, the CDR3 is TGTGCCAGCAGCCAAGAGACCCCCCCCAGCGCTTCCTACGAGCAGTACTTC. Looking up the rest from reference TRBV14 and TRBJ2-7 gives the full variable domain: EAGVTQFPSHSVIEKGQTVTLRCDPISGHDNLYWYRRVMGKEIKFLLHFVKESKQDESGMPNNRFLAERTGGTYSTLKVQPAELEDSGVYFCASSQETPPSASYEQYFGPGTRLTVT.

This chain joins TRBV28 and TRBJ2-7; tentatively, D is TRBD2 (6 bases). The CDR3 consists of 13 residues. Germline CDR1 reads MDHEN; CDR2 reads SYDVKM. Trimming pared 4 bases from V and 4 bases from J, leaving 11 bases between. The CDR3 DNA reads TGTGCCAGCAGTTCCCGGACTACTTACGAGCAGTACTTC. It specifies CASSSRTTYEQYF.

V is TRBV18 and J is TRBJ1-3; D uncertain. The V end lost 4 bases, the J end lost 2 bases, and 15 bases lay between the germline ends. Germline assignment: CDR1 KGHSH and CDR2 LQKENI. There are 16 residues in the CDR3. The CDR3 region is CASSLSLQVAGNTIYF. In nucleotides, the CDR3 is TGTGCCAGCTCACTTAGTCTCCAGGTCGCTGGAAACACCATATATTTT.

The V call is TRBV4-1, the J call TRBJ1-1; D might be TRBD1 (5 bases). V was cut by 1 base and J by 3 bases, with 9 bases left in between. There are 14 residues in the CDR3. Germline CDR1 MGHRA, CDR2 YSYEKL. CDR3 region: CASSQAGDDTEAFF. Written as DNA, the CDR3 is TGCGCCAGCAGCCAAGCGGGGGATGACACTGAAGCTTTCTTT.

The chain combines TRBV6-5 with TRBJ2-1, with 9 nucleotides matching TRBD2. CDR1 MNHEY and CDR2 SVGAGI come from the germline V gene. CDR3 length: 14 amino acids. V lost 6 bases, J lost 6 bases, and 6 bases stayed unmatched. In DNA form, the CDR3 reads TGTGCCAGCAGGATAGCGGGAGTAAGCAATGAGCAGTTCTTC. Translation gives CASRIAGVSNEQFF.